What follows are 8 T cell receptor beta chains derived from one specimen sequenced in a study of siplizumab effects on memory and regulatory T cells. Using immunoSEQ multiplex PCR, the repertoire was profiled, and TCRdb retains in-frame clones only, with some absent. The top ten clones hold more than 0.075% of a sample with tens of thousands of clones, 95% to 98% of them seen once. Sequencing was performed on naive CD8+ T cells sorted from blood. These receptors came from a human donor in good health.

The genes are TRBV28 and TRBJ2-6, with TRBD1 matching 7 bases. Germline lookup yields CDR1 MDHEN and CDR2 SYDVKM. This CDR3 has 12 residues. CDR3 sequence (DNA): TGTGCTACAGGGGCTGGGGCCAACGTCCTGACTTTC. It is translated as CATGAGANVLTF.

V and J are TRBV4-2 and TRBJ2-7; 9 nucleotides match TRBD1. With 5 bases clipped from V and 2 bases from J, the junction kept 4 bases outside the gene matches. The CDR3 loop spans 14 amino acids. Germline CDR1 LGHNA, CDR2 YNFKEQ. CDR3 amino acids: CASSLQGAPYEQYF. Written as DNA, the CDR3 is TGTGCCAGCAGCTTACAGGGGGCTCCCTACGAGCAGTACTTC.

This clone was counted a single time. The chain uses TRBV27 and TRBJ1-1, with 8 bases lining up with TRBD1. V trimming: 8 bases; J trimming: 6 bases; junction bases outside the gene matches: 5. The germline V gene encodes CDR1 MNHEY and CDR2 SMNVEV (reference sequence). The CDR3 contains 12 residues. The CDR3: CASGLQGAEAFF. The DNA of the CDR3 is TGTGCCAGCGGGCTACAGGGGGCTGAAGCTTTCTTT.

The chain combines TRBV29-1 with TRBJ1-2, with D uncertain. The CDR3 is 11 amino acids. Germline-derived CDR1 and CDR2 are SQVTM and ANQGSEA. V was shortened by 5 bases and J by 3 bases, with 7 bases between the two germline ends. Here the CDR3 reads CSVSIYYGYTF. DNA for the CDR3: TGCAGCGTTTCAATTTACTATGGCTACACCTTC.

The V and J genes are TRBV4-1 and TRBJ2-1; D is unresolved. Germline V gene data show CDR1 as MGHRA and CDR2 as YSYEKL. The V gene lost 3 bases and the J gene lost 4 bases, with 10 bases spanning the gap. CDR3 length: 14 amino acids. CDR3 DNA: TGCGCCAGCAGCCAGGGTCCTGCTTACAATGAGCAGTTCTTC. Encoded protein: CASSQGPAYNEQFF.

J is TRBJ2-7 and V is TRBV4-2; 8 nucleotides line up with TRBD2. The CDR3 contains 14 residues. Looked up from germline, CDR1 is LGHNA and CDR2 is YNFKEQ. Trimming took 5 bases from V and 3 from J; bases not matched to a gene: 6. The CDR3 protein is CASSLAGPNYEQYF. CDR3 DNA: TGTGCCAGCAGCTTAGCGGGGCCGAACTACGAGCAGTACTTC.

The V and J genes are TRBV11-2 and TRBJ1-5; perhaps TRBD1 as D (5 bases). V lost 0 bases and J 5 bases, leaving 11 bases between the germline ends. The CDR3 spans 15 residues. Per the germline V gene, CDR1 is SGHAT and CDR2 is FQNNGV. This chain's CDR3 is CASSLDLLGDQPQHF. CDR3 nucleotide sequence: TGTGCCAGCAGCTTAGATCTCCTGGGGGATCAGCCCCAGCATTTT.

This clone came up once. The chain couples TRBV7-2 to TRBJ1-2; 7 bases align to TRBD1. The CDR3 runs to 14 residues. Germline V CDR1 and CDR2: SGHTA, FQGNSA. V lost 3 bases, J lost 6 bases, and 7 bases stayed unmatched. CDR3 loop: CASSFMGQPHGYTF. In DNA form, the CDR3 reads TGTGCCAGCAGCTTTATGGGACAGCCTCATGGCTACACCTTC.